The 29 T cell receptor beta chains given below trace back to one sample, sequenced in a study of regulatory T cells in long-lasting Graves disease. The time point is: persistent/refractory GD, antithyroid drugs over 5 years with positive TRAb. Preparation of the TCR library used RNA extracted from PBMCs. iRepertoire HTBI primers and Arm-PCR of CDR3 regions built TCR beta libraries. TCRdb ran MiXCR on the multiplex PCR reads and lists one entry per CDR3 protein. The data show 390,000 or so distinct CDR3 sequences, with 23% seen just once and 28% held by the top ten. Source: peripheral blood mononuclear cells (PBMCs), taken when the disease was refractory, from a patient treated with antithyroid drugs. Every receptor here comes from a woman aged 40 to 55 with Graves disease.

The chain combines TRBV4-1 with TRBJ2-6; no definite D call. This CDR3 spans 15 amino acids. Germline V gives CDR1 MGHRA, CDR2 YSYEKL. Trimming removed 3 bases from V and 3 bases from J, with 9 bases in between. DNA of the CDR3: TGCGCCAGCAGCCATGCCGGGTATGGGGCCAACGTCCTGACTTTC. It specifies CASSHAGYGANVLTF.

This clonotype was seen many times. The chain uses TRBV29-1 and TRBJ1-2, with TRBD1 identical over 7 bases. The germline gives CDR1 SQVTM, CDR2 ANQGSEA. The CDR3 is 12 residues long. The ends lost 7 bases at V and 4 bases at J; junction bases unmatched: 6. In nucleotides, the CDR3 is TGCAGCGCTAAACAGGGGCTCTATGGCTACACCTTC. It yields the protein CSAKQGLYGYTF.

This clonotype was counted ten times or more. This chain joins TRBV6-1 and TRBJ2-7, with 7 bases fitting TRBD1. This CDR3 comprises 17 residues. Per the germline V gene, CDR1 is MNHNS and CDR2 is SASEGT. V gave up 9 bases and J gave up 0 bases; unmatched junction bases: 17. CDR3 DNA: TGTGCCAGTTTACCCGGACAGGAATTATACATCTCCTACGAGCAGTACTTC. Amino acid sequence: CASLPGQELYISYEQYF.

The sample holds many counts of this clonotype. The chain has TRBV28 and TRBJ2-5; tentatively, D is TRBD1 (5 bases). V was trimmed by 4 bases and J by 5 bases, leaving 11 bases between them. CDR1 and CDR2 (germline): MDHEN, SYDVKM. The CDR3 totals 13 residues. The CDR3, as DNA: TGTGCCAGCAGTTCTCGGACACGGGAGACCCAGTACTTC. Translation gives CASSSRTRETQYF.

The table lists this clonotype with many counts. The rearrangement links TRBV7-2 to TRBJ2-5; TRBD2 is a possible D gene (7 bases). CDR3 size: 15 residues. V lost 5 bases, J lost 5 bases, and 18 bases lay in between. The germline V gene encodes CDR1 SGHTA and CDR2 FQGNSA. In DNA, the CDR3 is TGTGCCAGCAGCCTAGTGGGGGGGCGCGGGGAGACCCAGTACTTC. Protein: CASSLVGGRGETQYF.

In its sample, this clonotype was seen a few times. This sequence joins TRBV6-4 and TRBJ2-7; 9 bases agree with TRBD1. Germline V CDR1 and CDR2: MRHNA, SNTAGT. This CDR3 is 15 amino acids long. The V gene end was trimmed by 2 bases and the J gene end by 4 bases; junction bases not matched to a gene: 6. CDR3 DNA: TGTGCCAGCAGTGACCAAAAAGGACAGGGGTACGAGCAGTACTTC. Protein: CASSDQKGQGYEQYF.

CDR3 loop: CSARERVTRGRGYNEQFF. In DNA form, the CDR3 reads TGCAGTGCTAGAGAGAGGGTCACCAGGGGACGTGGTTACAATGAGCAGTTCTTC. The chain couples TRBV20-1 to TRBJ2-1; maybe TRBD1 (6 bases). V was cut by 0 bases and J by 4 bases, with 22 bases left in between. Germline CDR1 reads DFQATT; CDR2 reads SNEGSKA (reference sequence). The CDR3 loop spans 18 amino acids.

Here the CDR3 DNA reads TGTGCCAGCAGCTTCCCCCGGGACAGGGGGCGCGATACTACTCCTACAGATACGCAGTATTTT. This translates into CASSFPRDRGRDTTPTDTQYF. The chain has TRBV7-9 and TRBJ2-3; 12 bases fit TRBD1. V trimming: 3 bases; J trimming: 3 bases; junction bases outside the gene matches: 19. Germline CDR1 is SEHNR and CDR2 is FQNEAQ (reference sequence). The CDR3 runs 21 residues. Using reference TRBV7-9 and TRBJ2-3 for the parts outside the CDR3, the full variable domain is DTGVSQNPRHKITKRGQNVTFRCDPISEHNRLYWYRQTLGQGPEFLTYFQNEAQLEKSRLLSDRFSAERPKGSFSTLEIQRTEQGDSAMYLCASSFPRDRGRDTTPTDTQYFGPGTRLTVL.

This clonotype was recorded at least ten times. The chain is built from TRBV2 and TRBJ2-7, with a tentative D call TRBD2 (6 bases). The germline V gene encodes CDR1 SNHLY and CDR2 FYNNEI. Deletions cut 4 bases from V and 3 bases from J, with 16 bases between. The CDR3 is made up of 15 amino acids. DNA of the CDR3: TGTGCCAGCAGTGCCGGGAGTCAGGGCGGCTACGAGCAGTACTTC. This encodes CASSAGSQGGYEQYF.

The chain uses TRBV7-2 and TRBJ2-7; 15 positions match TRBD2. Germline V gene sequence: CDR1 SGHTA, CDR2 FQGNSA. CDR3 length: 17 amino acids. The V segment lost 3 bases and the J segment 6 bases; nucleotides outside the gene matches: 9. The CDR3 DNA is TGTGCCAGCAGCTTGGTCCCGGGACTAGCGGGAGGTGGCGAGCAGTACTTC. It translates to CASSLVPGLAGGGEQYF. Looking up the rest from reference TRBV7-2 and TRBJ2-7 gives the full variable domain: GAGVSQSPSNKVTEKGKDVELRCDPISGHTALYWYRQSLGQGLEFLIYFQGNSAPDKSGLPSDRFSAERTGGSVSTLTIQRTQQEDSAVYLCASSLVPGLAGGGEQYFGPGTRLTVT.

This clonotype has just a few counts. This chain uses TRBV29-1 with TRBJ1-1; no clear D. The CDR3 loop spans 13 amino acids. Trimming cost V 4 bases and J 7 bases, with 16 bases left between them. Germline V gene lookup returns CDR1 SQVTM and CDR2 ANQGSEA. The CDR3 region is CSVGKPSLGEAFF. As DNA, the CDR3 is TGCAGCGTTGGAAAGCCCTCACTGGGTGAAGCTTTCTTT.

In this sample, this clonotype turned up many times. The V call is TRBV2, the J call TRBJ2-7; the D is unclear. CDR1 is SNHLY, CDR2 FYNNEI, per germline. Trimming left V 7 bases short and J 2 bases short, with 15 bases between. The CDR3 has 14 amino acids. CDR3 coding DNA: TGTGCCAGCACCCTTTTAAACGGAGCCTACGAGCAGTACTTC. Translation: CASTLLNGAYEQYF. The full variable domain, its missing parts supplied by reference TRBV2 and TRBJ2-7, is EPEVTQTPSHQVTQMGQEVILRCVPISNHLYFYWYRQILGQKVEFLVSFYNNEISEKSEIFDDQFSVERPDGSNFTLKIRSTKLEDSAMYFCASTLLNGAYEQYFGPGTRLTVT.

This clonotype has a handful of counts. The rearrangement links TRBV30 to TRBJ1-1; possibly TRBD1 for D (6 bases). Germline V gene data show CDR1 as GTSNPN and CDR2 as SVGIG (reference sequence). Trimming removed 0 bases from V and 6 bases from J, with 14 bases in between. The length of the CDR3 is 14 residues. CDR3 coding DNA: TGTGCCTGGAGTGTACCGGGGGGCAGCGCTGAAGCTTTCTTT. Its translation is CAWSVPGGSAEAFF.

This clonotype was detected ten times or more. The V and J genes are TRBV10-3 and TRBJ2-7; D perhaps matches TRBD2 (6 bases). In germline, CDR1 is ENHRY, CDR2 SYGVKD. V lost 8 bases and J lost 7, with 15 bases in between. CDR3 length equals 12 residues. The CDR3 here is CAIRDSFREQYF. CDR3 sequence (DNA): TGTGCCATCCGGGACTCCTTTAGGGAGCAGTACTTC.

This clonotype has a handful of counts. This could be a read error, since a much larger clone is one nucleotide away. The chain has TRBV7-2 and TRBJ2-7; D is ambiguous. Per the germline V gene, CDR1 is SGHTA and CDR2 is FQGNSA. V lost 6 bases, J lost 9 bases, and 12 bases lay in between. The CDR3 covers 11 residues. The CDR3 loop reads CASSVRNGQYF. CDR3 sequence (DNA): TGTGCCAGCAGTGTGAGGAACGGGCAGTACTTC. Filled out from reference TRBV7-2 and TRBJ2-7, the complete variable domain reads GAGVSQSPSNKVTEKGKDVELRCDPISGHTALYWYRQSLGQGLEFLIYFQGNSAPDKSGLPSDRFSAERTGGSVSTLTIQRTQQEDSAVYLCASSVRNGQYFGPGTRLTVT.

This rearrangement joins TRBV19 to TRBJ1-1; D gene uncertain. The CDR3 is 12 residues long. Per germline, CDR1 LNHDA and CDR2 SQIVND (reference sequence). Trimming removed 7 bases from V and 4 bases from J, with 10 bases in between. The CDR3 nucleotides read TGTGCCAGTACGCATGGTTCCACTGAAGCTTTCTTT. Amino acids: CASTHGSTEAFF.

Only a few counts were recorded for this clonotype. The chain is built from TRBV19 and TRBJ1-2, with 7 bases fitting TRBD1. Trimming cost V 3 bases and J 11 bases; bases outside gene matches: 9. The CDR3 is 13 residues long. The germline V gene encodes CDR1 LNHDA and CDR2 SQIVND (reference sequence). The chain's CDR3 is CASSMAPTGRYTF. The CDR3 bases are TGTGCCAGTAGTATGGCGCCGACAGGGCGGTACACCTTC.

A single count supports this clonotype. The rearrangement joins TRBV20-1 to TRBJ2-1, with 8 bases identical to TRBD1. V dropped 0 bases and J dropped 15; count of bases not matched to a gene: 13. CDR3 size: 14 residues. Germline-derived CDR1 and CDR2 are DFQATT and SNEGSKA (reference sequence). CDR3 sequence (DNA): TGCAGTGCTAGAGATCAGAGCAGGGGGCCCTCTTTGTTCTTC. The encoded protein is CSARDQSRGPSLFF.

The chain links TRBV28 to TRBJ1-5; D possibly corresponds to TRBD1 (5 bases). Germline lookup yields CDR1 MDHEN and CDR2 SYDVKM. This CDR3 contains 14 residues. Trimming cost V 3 bases and J 7 bases, with 13 bases left between them. DNA of the CDR3: TGTGCCAGCAGTTTGATGGGACTTGGACAGCCCCAGCATTTT. This codes for CASSLMGLGQPQHF. Complete variable domain (other parts from reference TRBV28 and TRBJ1-5): DVKVTQSSRYLVKRTGEKVFLECVQDMDHENMFWYRQDPGLGLRLIYFSYDVKMKEKGDIPEGYSVSREKKERFSLILESASTNQTSMYLCASSLMGLGQPQHFGDGTRLSIL.

This clonotype was picked up many times. The chain recombines TRBV10-2 with TRBJ2-5; D is perhaps TRBD1 (7 bases). V was pared by 5 bases and J by 5 bases, with 21 bases between. The germline V gene has CDR1 WSHSY and CDR2 SAAADI. The length of the CDR3 is 16 residues. In DNA, the CDR3 is TGCGCCAGCAGTCCCTTGACAGGGAGGATGGGTGAGACCCAGTACTTC. Its protein product is CASSPLTGRMGETQYF.

This clonotype was detected ten times or more. The chain's CDR3 is CASSELRQEKETQYF. The CDR3 coding sequence is TGTGCCAGCAGTGAACTCCGACAGGAGAAGGAGACCCAGTACTTC. V gene TRBV25-1 combines with J gene TRBJ2-5; D is possibly TRBD1 (6 bases). The CDR3 is 15 amino acids. The germline CDR1 and CDR2 sequences are MGHDK and SYGVNS. V was clipped by 2 bases and J by 5 bases, with 15 bases between them.

This clonotype was detected ten times or more. The rearrangement joins TRBV11-2 to TRBJ2-2; 10 bases match TRBD2. The length of the CDR3 is 16 residues. Germline CDR1 SGHAT, CDR2 FQNNGV. The V segment lost 2 bases and the J segment 6 bases; nucleotides outside the gene matches: 6. The CDR3 sequence: CASSLYIAGGPGELFF. The CDR3 DNA reads as TGTGCCAGCAGCTTATATATAGCGGGAGGACCCGGGGAGCTGTTTTTT.

The chain has TRBV20-1 and TRBJ2-1, with D tentatively TRBD1 or TRBD2 (5 bases each). Germline CDR1 DFQATT, CDR2 SNEGSKA (reference sequence). This CDR3 spans 15 amino acids. V was cut by 8 bases and J by 7 bases, with 24 bases left in between. Written as DNA, the CDR3 is TGCAGTATAACCCGGGACCCGATTTCTGGTAATGAGCAGTTCTTC. Translating gives CSITRDPISGNEQFF.

V and J are TRBV28 and TRBJ2-6; D remains unclear. Germline lookup yields CDR1 MDHEN and CDR2 SYDVKM. CDR3 length: 16 residues. Deletions cut 6 bases from V and 0 bases from J, with 12 bases between. The CDR3 nucleotides are TGTGCCAGCAGCTCCTCAGACTTCTCTGGGGCCAACGTCCTGACTTTC. This codes for CASSSSDFSGANVLTF.

The chain recombines TRBV9 with TRBJ1-5; tentatively, D is TRBD1 (5 bases). In germline, CDR1 is SGDLS, CDR2 YYNGEE. The CDR3 extends over 15 amino acids. Trimming removed 4 bases at V and 0 bases at J, with 11 bases between. The CDR3 nucleotides are TGTGCCAGCAGCAAGGAAGGGGTTAGCAATCAGCCCCAGCATTTT. It specifies CASSKEGVSNQPQHF.

This clonotype appeared many times. The rearrangement uses TRBV20-1 and TRBJ1-4, with D possibly matching TRBD1 (6 bases). The CDR3 spans 14 residues. The germline V and J ends were trimmed by 5 bases and 2 bases, with 12 bases remaining between them. CDR1 and CDR2 from the germline V gene are DFQATT and SNEGSKA (reference sequence). The CDR3 sequence: CSAPRQATNEKLFF. In DNA form, the CDR3 reads TGCAGTGCTCCCAGACAGGCGACTAATGAAAAACTGTTTTTT.

This clonotype was seen at least ten times. The gene calls are TRBV10-3 and TRBJ2-7; TRBD2 matches at 12 bases. J lost 3 bases, V lost 10 bases, and 10 bases had no gene match. Germline loops: CDR1 ENHRY, CDR2 SYGVKD. This CDR3 spans 15 amino acids. The CDR3 DNA reads as TGTGCCACCAGACTAGCGGGAGCGGATTTCTACGAGCAGTACTTC. The encoded protein is CATRLAGADFYEQYF.

The chain joins TRBV7-9 to TRBJ2-5, with 14 positions matching TRBD2. CDR3 length: 16 residues. CDR1 and CDR2 from the germline V gene are SEHNR and FQNEAQ (reference sequence). J lost 1 base, V lost 5 bases, and 3 bases had no gene match. CDR3 sequence: CASSPGLAGVQETQYF. The CDR3 DNA is TGTGCCAGCAGCCCGGGACTAGCGGGGGTCCAAGAGACCCAGTACTTC. The full variable domain, with the rest looked up from reference TRBV7-9 and TRBJ2-5, is DTGVSQNPRHKITKRGQNVTFRCDPISEHNRLYWYRQTLGQGPEFLTYFQNEAQLEKSRLLSDRFSAERPKGSFSTLEIQRTEQGDSAMYLCASSPGLAGVQETQYFGPGTRLLVL.

This sequence joins TRBV7-2 and TRBJ2-6, with D unclear. This CDR3 region has 17 residues. The V gene's germline CDR1 is SGHTA and CDR2 FQGNSA. The germline V and J ends were trimmed by 3 bases and 1 base, with 13 bases remaining between them. The CDR3 is CASSFRVSPSGANVLTF. In DNA form, the CDR3 reads TGTGCCAGCAGCTTTAGGGTCAGCCCTTCTGGGGCCAACGTCCTGACTTTC.